This note documents a single T cell receptor beta chain sequence. Its target is not known. This entry is derived from a study of T cell responses to AZD1222 COVID-19 vaccine. Study outcomes and limitations: Clonal diversity may have been underestimated in mostly white British donors. CD4 TCRs associated with vaccination spanned spike, dominating at 160-218 and 743-854. Unmutated variant regions reportedly attract nearly half of all spike-specific TCRs. No day 14 peak samples; only post-peak repertoires were characterized.

The germline gives CDR1 SGHRS, CDR2 YFSETQ. The V segment lost 6 bases and the J segment 4 bases; nucleotides outside the gene matches: 9. This CDR3 contains 15 residues. Profiling relied on immunoSEQ multiplex PCR, and the TCRdb table lists in-frame clones only, not all of them. This sample has about 120,000 clones, with just over 85% found just once. The sequence was collected from an adult in good health. The sample here was peripheral blood, taken on day 0 of AZD1222 vaccination. This chain links TRBV5-1 with TRBJ2-3, with TRBD1 identical over 9 bases. For the CDR3, the DNA is TGCGCCAGCATCGGGGGGACAGGGACCCCAGATACGCAGTATTTT. This translates into CASIGGTGTPDTQYF.